This TCR beta chain emerged from a study of response to subunit inactivated influenza vaccine. The study, taken as a whole, reports: Authors suggested seasonal influenza vaccinations each recruit few new T cells.

The table lists this clonotype with many counts. No antigen is known for it. The germline gives CDR1 SGHTA, CDR2 FQGNSA. V dropped 1 base and J dropped 4 bases, with 7 bases sitting between them. The CDR3 is 14 residues long. A single record per CDR3 protein comes from TCRdb applying MiXCR to the RT-PCR reads. The sample holds about 700,000 distinct CDR3 sequences, 14% seen once. This material consisted of PBMCs from blood, taken 14 days before vaccination. The receptor was derived from a man aged 50 or older who received an inactivated influenza vaccine. This chain joins TRBV7-2 and TRBJ2-2; D not certain. CDR3 sequence reads: CASSLGASTGELFF. CDR3 sequence (DNA): TGTGCCAGCAGCTTAGGGGCTAGCACCGGGGAGCTGTTTTTT.